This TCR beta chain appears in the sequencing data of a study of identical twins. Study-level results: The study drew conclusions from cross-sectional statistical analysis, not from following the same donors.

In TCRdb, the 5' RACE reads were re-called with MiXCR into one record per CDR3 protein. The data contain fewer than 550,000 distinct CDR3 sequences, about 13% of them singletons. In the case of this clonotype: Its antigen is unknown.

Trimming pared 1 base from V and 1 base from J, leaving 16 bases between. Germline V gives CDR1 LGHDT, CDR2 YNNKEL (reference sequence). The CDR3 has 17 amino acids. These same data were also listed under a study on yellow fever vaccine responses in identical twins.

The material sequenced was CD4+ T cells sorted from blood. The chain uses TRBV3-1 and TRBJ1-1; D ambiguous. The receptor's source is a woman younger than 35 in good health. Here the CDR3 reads CASSQGRRRNWNTEAFF. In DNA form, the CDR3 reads TGTGCCAGCAGCCAAGGTCGGCGAAGGAATTGGAACACTGAAGCTTTCTTT.